The entry that follows covers one TCR beta chain sequence. Its target is unknown. The sample belongs to a study of regulatory T cells in long-lasting Graves disease. The CDR3 consists of 14 residues. J lost 6 bases, V lost 4 bases, and 6 bases had no gene match. Germline CDR1 is LNHDA and CDR2 is SQIVND (reference sequence). Arm-PCR with iRepertoire HTBI primers amplified the CDR3 regions for these TCR beta libraries. TCRdb independently ran MiXCR on the multiplex PCR reads; one entry per CDR3 protein. This sample has 400,000 to 500,000 distinct CDR3 sequences, with about a sixth found just once. This sample's time point: newly diagnosed GD, antithyroid drugs for less than 3 months. Making the TCR library involved RNA that had been extracted from PBMCs. Findings and limits, study-wide: Results may be inaccurate due to the small sample size. Newly diagnosed disease favored TRBV20-1 and TRBJ2-1 over persistent disease.

This same sample was also taken into another study, of T cells in Graves' hyperthyroidism and ophthalmopathy.

The V and J genes are TRBV19 and TRBJ1-1; TRBD1 matches 9 bases. Specimen: peripheral blood mononuclear cells (PBMCs), collected at new diagnosis, from a patient treated with antithyroid drugs. The origin of this receptor is a young woman with Graves disease. The CDR3 sequence: CASSRGQGYSEAFF. The CDR3 bases are TGTGCCAGTAGTAGGGGACAGGGATACTCTGAAGCTTTCTTT.